These 15 T cell receptor beta chains were all obtained from the same sample, sequenced in a study of identical twins. TCRdb redid the calling of the 5' RACE reads with MiXCR, one entry per CDR3 protein. The data hold about 300,000 distinct CDR3 sequences, with 9% to 15% observed a single time. Separately, the same data were catalogued under a study of yellow fever vaccine responses in identical twins.

The sample consisted of CD8+ T cells sorted from blood. All receptors derive from a woman aged 18-35 years in good health.

This clonotype was counted a few times. The gene calls are TRBV20-1 and TRBJ2-5; 8 bases match TRBD2. The trim removed 0 bases at V and 7 bases at J, leaving 13 bases unmatched. This CDR3 is 16 amino acids long. Germline values: CDR1 DFQATT, CDR2 SNEGSKA (reference sequence). CDR3 sequence: CSARDVPAGVFGTQYF. In DNA form, the CDR3 reads TGCAGTGCTAGAGATGTTCCAGCGGGAGTCTTCGGGACCCAGTACTTC.

This clonotype was seen a few times. The chain joins TRBV27 to TRBJ2-7; D possibly corresponds to TRBD2 (6 bases). V was pared by 5 bases and J by 6 bases, with 17 bases between. The CDR3 sequence is 14 residues long. The germline V gene encodes CDR1 MNHEY and CDR2 SMNVEV (reference sequence). CDR3 protein: CASSRGTSLREQYF. The DNA of the CDR3 is TGTGCCAGCAGTCGCGGGACGTCCCTACGCGAGCAGTACTTC.

V usage is TRBV11-2 and J usage is TRBJ2-1, with 7 bases aligning to TRBD2. With 6 bases clipped from V and 2 bases from J, the junction kept 7 bases outside the gene matches. The germline V gene encodes CDR1 SGHAT and CDR2 FQNNGV. The CDR3 totals 15 residues. The CDR3 spells CASRLGLVAYNEQFF. The CDR3 coding sequence is TGTGCCAGCAGACTTGGACTAGTGGCCTACAATGAGCAGTTCTTC.

The chain couples TRBV7-8 to TRBJ1-1; TRBD1 is a possible D gene (5 bases). Trimming pared 0 bases from V and 1 base from J, leaving 15 bases between. Germline V gene sequence: CDR1 SGHVS, CDR2 FQNEAQ. The CDR3 spans 17 residues. Written as DNA, the CDR3 is TGTGCCAGCAGCTTAGCCAGGGCGATACTAAGGAACACTGAAGCTTTCTTT. As protein: CASSLARAILRNTEAFF.

The table lists this clonotype with a few counts. This chain joins TRBV3-1 and TRBJ2-5; no definite D call. V was clipped by 0 bases and J by 5 bases, with 4 bases between them. The germline CDR1 and CDR2 sequences are LGHDT and YNNKEL (reference sequence). The CDR3 sequence is 12 residues long. Here the CDR3 DNA reads TGTGCCAGCAGCCAAGAGGTTGAGACCCAGTACTTC. Its protein product is CASSQEVETQYF.

Many counts were recorded for this clonotype. The chain employs TRBV24-1 and TRBJ2-3, with D maybe TRBD2 (6 bases). The V end lost 4 bases, the J end lost 6 bases, and 10 bases lay between the germline ends. CDR3 size: 13 residues. Germline CDR1 is KGHDR and CDR2 is SFDVKD. The CDR3 is CATSDGRGDTQYF. CDR3 DNA sequence: TGTGCCACCAGTGACGGGAGAGGGGATACGCAGTATTTT.

This clonotype was observed many times. This chain links TRBV15 with TRBJ2-3; no reliable D call. V lost 8 bases, J lost 0 bases, and 12 bases lay in between. CDR1 LNHNV and CDR2 YYDKDF come from the germline V gene (reference sequence). This CDR3 has 14 amino acids. The CDR3 sequence: CATAARSSTDTQYF. The CDR3 nucleotides read TGTGCCACCGCAGCTAGATCTAGCACAGATACGCAGTATTTT.

This clonotype was found many times. This chain uses TRBV7-9 with TRBJ2-1; D gene ambiguous. Deletions cut 6 bases from V and 8 bases from J, with 8 bases between. This CDR3 contains 11 residues. Germline V gene sequence: CDR1 SEHNR, CDR2 FQNEAQ (reference sequence). CDR3 residues: CASRTKDEQFF. In DNA form, the CDR3 reads TGTGCCAGCAGGACAAAAGATGAGCAGTTCTTC. The complete variable domain, with remaining parts taken from reference TRBV7-9 and TRBJ2-1, reads DTGVSQNPRHKITKRGQNVTFRCDPISEHNRLYWYRQTLGQGPEFLTYFQNEAQLEKSRLLSDRFSAERPKGSFSTLEIQRTEQGDSAMYLCASRTKDEQFFGPGTRLTVL.

This chain joins TRBV11-2 and TRBJ2-1, with 13 bases matching TRBD2. This CDR3 has 18 residues. In germline, CDR1 is SGHAT, CDR2 FQNNGV. V lost 1 base to trimming and J lost 7 bases; unmatched junction nucleotides: 10. CDR3 sequence: CASSLVPATSGRANEQFF. CDR3 sequence (DNA): TGTGCCAGCAGCTTAGTCCCAGCTACTAGCGGGAGGGCTAATGAGCAGTTCTTC.

This clonotype appeared many times. V usage is TRBV4-1 and J usage is TRBJ2-7, with D possibly TRBD1 on 6 matching bases. V lost 5 bases, J lost 1 base, and 12 bases lay in between. Germline CDR1 is MGHRA and CDR2 is YSYEKL. The CDR3 consists of 14 residues. This chain's CDR3 is CASSTLTGSYEQYF. CDR3 DNA: TGCGCCAGCAGCACACTGACAGGATCCTACGAGCAGTACTTC.

Of note for this clonotype: A clone one base away is much larger, so this may be a read error. The chain is built from TRBV5-1 and TRBJ2-1, with a weak D call TRBD1 (6 bases). There are 16 residues in the CDR3. The V gene's germline CDR1 is SGHRS and CDR2 YFSETQ. CDR3 region: CDSSLRQESSYNEQFF. Written as DNA, the CDR3 is TGCGACAGCAGCTTAAGACAGGAGAGCTCCTACAATGAGCAGTTCTTC.

J is TRBJ1-2 and V is TRBV10-3; weak D call: TRBD1 (6 bases). The V end was cut by 11 bases, the J end by 4 bases, with 14 bases between. This CDR3 contains 12 residues. Germline V gene sequence: CDR1 ENHRY, CDR2 SYGVKD. CDR3 nucleotides: TGTGCCGCCACAGGGTTCAGCTATGGCTACACCTTC. This sequence encodes CAATGFSYGYTF.

In this sample, this clonotype turned up many times. V usage is TRBV4-1 and J usage is TRBJ2-1, with D possibly TRBD2 on 5 matching bases. Germline assignment: CDR1 MGHRA and CDR2 YSYEKL. The ends were cut back, 4 bases at V and 9 bases at J, with 10 bases in the middle. The CDR3 runs 12 residues. The CDR3 nucleotides read TGCGCCAGCAGCCTCACCGGGGTTGAGCAGTTCTTC. Amino acids: CASSLTGVEQFF.

This clonotype was seen repeatedly, ten times or more. CDR3 protein: CASSSTHGAYVGDTQYF. DNA of the CDR3: TGTGCCAGCAGCTCAACACACGGGGCGTACGTGGGAGATACGCAGTATTTT. J is TRBJ2-3 and V is TRBV7-8; D tentatively reads TRBD1 or TRBD2 (5 bases each). Trimming cost V 4 bases and J 5 bases, with 22 bases left between them. CDR1 SGHVS and CDR2 FQNEAQ come from the germline V gene. CDR3 length: 17 residues.

The chain employs TRBV5-6 and TRBJ2-2; D not resolved. Germline loops: CDR1 SGHDT, CDR2 YYEEEE. The CDR3 runs to 13 residues. The V gene lost 1 base and the J gene lost 5 bases, with 6 bases spanning the gap. The CDR3 is CASSLIATGELFF. The CDR3 coding sequence is TGTGCCAGCAGCTTGATCGCAACCGGGGAGCTGTTTTTT.